This TCR beta chain derives from a study of monozygotic twins with inflammatory bowel disease. TCRdb re-called the 5' RACE reads and gives one entry per CDR3 protein, without DNA. This listing includes around 200,000 distinct CDR3 sequences. There are 13 residues in the CDR3. The sequenced sample was blood. This sequence joins TRBV12-3 or TRBV12-4 and TRBJ2-1; TCRdb's D call of TRBD2 is untestable without DNA. This receptor was taken from a human donor with ulcerative colitis or Crohn's disease, or a healthy co-twin of an affected twin (not recorded which). CDR3 region: CASSLLAANEQFF.